This TCR beta chain was sequenced in a study of Graves' ophthalmopathy and Graves' hyperthyroidism. The hyperthyroidism patients, aged 18 to 65, had been newly diagnosed, with under 2 months' duration. Researchers took RNA transcripts and amplified TCR beta CDR3 regions from them. Investigators did first-round RT-PCR with HTBI primers, then second-round multiplex PCR. TCRdb redid the calling of the multiplex PCR reads with MiXCR, one entry per CDR3 protein. Of about 16,000 distinct CDR3 sequences in the sample, roughly 46% were seen once. CDR1 LGHNA and CDR2 YNFKEQ come from the germline V gene. The V gene end was trimmed by 4 bases and the J gene end by 4 bases; junction bases not matched to a gene: 3. CDR3 length: 13 amino acids.

This chain links TRBV4-2 with TRBJ1-2; TRBD1 matches 7 bases. The sample was peripheral blood. This receptor was taken from a woman aged 35 to 49 with stable Graves' hyperthyroidism. The CDR3 sequence: CASSPTGFYGYTF. The DNA of the CDR3 is TGTGCCAGCAGCCCGACAGGGTTCTATGGCTACACCTTC.